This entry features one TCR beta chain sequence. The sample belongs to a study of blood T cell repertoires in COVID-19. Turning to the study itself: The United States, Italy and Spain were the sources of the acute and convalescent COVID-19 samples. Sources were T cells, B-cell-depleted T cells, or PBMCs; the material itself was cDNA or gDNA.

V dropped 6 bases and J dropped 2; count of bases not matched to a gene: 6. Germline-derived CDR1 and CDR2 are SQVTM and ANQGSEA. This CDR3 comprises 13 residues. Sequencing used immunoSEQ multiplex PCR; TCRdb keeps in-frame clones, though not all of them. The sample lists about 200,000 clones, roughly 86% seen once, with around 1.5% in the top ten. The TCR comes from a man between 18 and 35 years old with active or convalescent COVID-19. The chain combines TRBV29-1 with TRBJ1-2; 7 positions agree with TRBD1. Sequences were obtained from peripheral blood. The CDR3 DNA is TGCAGCGTCCACCCGGGACAGAACTATGGCTACACCTTC. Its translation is CSVHPGQNYGYTF.